The sequence of this T cell receptor beta chain was determined in a study of cytomegalovirus exposure and HLA in healthy donors. Trimming left V 1 base short and J 4 bases short, with 14 bases between. The CDR3 consists of 15 residues. Germline assignment: CDR1 LGHNA and CDR2 YNFKEQ. The PCR contained 60 Vbeta and 13 Jbeta primers. The method was immunoSEQ multiplex PCR; TCRdb's version includes in-frame clones alone and lacks a portion of them. In the table there are approximately 150,000 clones, approximately 80% of which are singletons. The sample taken for sequencing was PBMCs. The clonotype comes from a woman between 35 and 50 years old in good health and CMV-seropositive. This sequence joins TRBV4-2 and TRBJ2-7; D may be TRBD1 (5 bases). The DNA for the CDR3 is TGTGCCAGCAGCCAAGTCCAGGGATCGGAATACGAGCAGTACTTC. Its translation: CASSQVQGSEYEQYF.